Below, 21 T cell receptor beta chains from the same sample are listed, as sequenced in a study of T cells in Graves' hyperthyroidism and ophthalmopathy. There were TCR beta CDR3 regions amplified from RNA transcripts. The TCR CDR3 was amplified in a first-round RT-PCR using the HTBI primer set. TCRdb ran MiXCR on the multiplex PCR reads and lists one entry per CDR3 protein. The data contain 560,000 or so distinct CDR3 sequences, around 45% of them seen just once; the ten biggest clones take up about 8.2%. Sequencing used peripheral blood or thyroid tissue (not recorded which). These TCRs come from a woman aged 18-30 years with Graves' hyperthyroidism.

This clonotype was seen at least ten times. The CDR3 is CASSEGSGGAYGYTF. CDR3 coding DNA: TGTGCCAGCAGTGAAGGCTCCGGGGGGGCCTATGGCTACACCTTC. V and J are TRBV25-1 and TRBJ1-2; TRBD1 is a possible D gene (6 bases). CDR3 size: 15 residues. The V end was cut by 2 bases, the J end by 4 bases, with 14 bases between. Germline values: CDR1 MGHDK, CDR2 SYGVNS.

This clonotype has at least ten counts. The J gene is TRBJ2-2, the V gene TRBV15; tentatively, D is TRBD1 or TRBD2 (5 bases each). The CDR3 loop spans 16 amino acids. Trimming left V 7 bases short and J 6 bases short, with 21 bases between. CDR1 and CDR2 from the germline V gene are LNHNV and YYDKDF (reference sequence). The CDR3 sequence: CATNEWTSGPAGELFF. Here the CDR3 DNA reads TGTGCCACCAACGAGTGGACCTCGGGACCCGCCGGGGAGCTGTTTTTT.

The V call is TRBV7-2, the J call TRBJ1-2; maybe TRBD1 (6 bases). The CDR3 has 15 amino acids. CDR1 and CDR2 from the germline V gene are SGHTA and FQGNSA. Trimming removed 5 bases from V and 5 bases from J, with 18 bases in between. The chain's CDR3 is CASSVNQGTIYGYTF. CDR3 in DNA: TGTGCCAGCAGCGTAAACCAGGGGACGATATATGGCTACACCTTC.

This clonotype occurred a few times. In DNA form, the CDR3 reads TGTGCCAGCCGTAGGGGGGCTAGCAGCAACGAGCAGTACTTC. Protein sequence: CASRRGASSNEQYF. The V and J genes are TRBV25-1 and TRBJ2-7; D is perhaps TRBD1 or TRBD2 (6 bases each). The germline V gene encodes CDR1 MGHDK and CDR2 SYGVNS. V lost 8 bases to trimming and J lost 5 bases, with 19 bases between them. The CDR3 covers 14 residues.

The sample holds many counts of this clonotype. The chain joins TRBV25-1 to TRBJ1-3, with TRBD1 as a possible D gene (6 bases). Trimming pared 4 bases from V and 1 base from J, leaving 14 bases between. The germline V gene has CDR1 MGHDK and CDR2 SYGVNS. This CDR3 comprises 16 residues. This CDR3 is CASSGLQGGSGNTIYF. The CDR3 DNA follows: TGTGCCAGCAGTGGATTACAGGGTGGGTCTGGAAACACCATATATTTT.

This sequence joins TRBV19 and TRBJ1-1, with D tentatively TRBD1 (6 bases). The CDR3 is made up of 13 amino acids. V gave up 4 bases and J gave up 4 bases, with 10 bases separating them. Per the germline V gene, CDR1 is LNHDA and CDR2 is SQIVND (reference sequence). CDR3 amino acids: CASSNSGVTEAFF. The CDR3 coding sequence is TGTGCCAGTAGTAACTCAGGGGTCACTGAAGCTTTCTTT.

To note about this clonotype: One end of the junction varies from germline; a read error may be responsible. This chain connects TRBV7-2 to TRBJ2-7; no definite D call. Germline lookup yields CDR1 SGHTA and CDR2 FQGNSA. CDR3 length: 12 residues. The CDR3 nucleotides read TGCGCCAGCAGCCACTATACCTACGAGCAGTACTTC. Its translation is CASSHYTYEQYF.

The V and J genes are TRBV24-1 and TRBJ2-4; 7 bases line up with TRBD1. Per germline, CDR1 KGHDR and CDR2 SFDVKD. V shed 4 bases, J shed 15 bases, and the junction held 2 bases outside the gene matches. The CDR3 consists of 10 residues. The CDR3 region has the DNA TGTGCCACCAGTGACAGGACAGGGTACTTC. Protein product: CATSDRTGYF.

At least ten counts were recorded for this clonotype. The chain employs TRBV7-2 and TRBJ1-1; D perhaps matches TRBD1 (6 bases). V was shortened by 5 bases and J by 11 bases, with 18 bases between the two germline ends. Germline CDR1 is SGHTA and CDR2 is FQGNSA. CDR3 size: 13 residues. The CDR3 DNA reads as TGTGCCAGCAGCCCCAGGGAGGGCGACAGGGCTTTCTTT. This sequence encodes CASSPREGDRAFF.

This clonotype was picked up a small number of times. V gene TRBV20-1 combines with J gene TRBJ1-5; a weak D match, TRBD1 (5 bases). Germline V CDR1 and CDR2: DFQATT, SNEGSKA (reference sequence). V lost 0 bases, J lost 5 bases, and 17 bases lay in between. The CDR3 sequence is 16 residues long. The CDR3 DNA is TGCAGTGCTAGAGATTGGCGGCAGGGTGGGGATCAGCCCCAGCATTTT. Protein sequence: CSARDWRQGGDQPQHF.

This clonotype was detected many times. V and J are TRBV19 and TRBJ1-5; no reliable D call. The V gene's germline CDR1 is LNHDA and CDR2 SQIVND (reference sequence). The CDR3 loop spans 14 amino acids. Trimming removed 5 bases from V and 4 bases from J, with 12 bases in between. The CDR3 loop is CASSLAEWNQPQHF. The CDR3 region has the DNA TGTGCCAGTAGTTTGGCAGAGTGGAATCAGCCCCAGCATTTT. The full variable domain, with the rest looked up from reference TRBV19 and TRBJ1-5, is DGGITQSPKYLFRKEGQNVTLSCEQNLNHDAMYWYRQDPGQGLRLIYYSQIVNDFQKGDIAEGYSVSREKKESFPLTVTSAQKNPTAFYLCASSLAEWNQPQHFGDGTRLSIL.

This chain joins TRBV2 and TRBJ1-2; a possible D gene is TRBD1 (6 bases). CDR3 length: 15 residues. V gave up 5 bases and J gave up 2 bases, with 15 bases separating them. The germline V gene has CDR1 SNHLY and CDR2 FYNNEI. The CDR3 DNA sequence: TGTGCCAGCAGTTACTCGACGGACAGCAACTATGGCTACACCTTC. Translated, it gives CASSYSTDSNYGYTF.

This clonotype has more than one count but fewer than ten. V usage is TRBV20-1 and J usage is TRBJ1-6, with 7 bases matching TRBD1. J gave up 10 bases and V 2 bases, and 11 bases lay outside the gene matches. The CDR3 runs 15 residues. Germline CDR1 DFQATT, CDR2 SNEGSKA (reference sequence). CDR3 nucleotides: TGCAGTGCTAGAAGGGACAGTTCGTTATTCTCACCCCTCCACTTT. Its translation: CSARRDSSLFSPLHF.

The chain carries TRBV25-1 and TRBJ1-2, with D perhaps matching TRBD1 (5 bases). Trimming left V 5 bases short and J 0 bases short, with 16 bases between. Germline loops: CDR1 MGHDK, CDR2 SYGVNS. This CDR3 is 16 amino acids long. Here the CDR3 DNA reads TGTGCCAGCAGTCGATACAGGAATAAAGCTAACTATGGCTACACCTTC. It is translated as CASSRYRNKANYGYTF.

The rearrangement joins TRBV11-2 to TRBJ1-1; 8 bases are a match to TRBD1. Germline-derived CDR1 and CDR2 are SGHAT and FQNNGV. This CDR3 comprises 15 residues. V lost 8 bases and J lost 4; bases outside the gene matches: 12. CDR3 in amino acids: CASSPPDGQGTEAFF. The CDR3 DNA reads TGTGCCAGCTCACCACCGGACGGACAGGGCACTGAAGCTTTCTTT.

About this clonotype itself: Sequence at one end of the junction differs from germline and may be a read error. This chain links TRBV24-1 with TRBJ1-1, with a tentative D call TRBD1 (5 bases). Germline CDR1 and CDR2: KGHDR and SFDVKD. CDR3 length: 16 residues. CDR3 sequence (DNA): TGTGCCAGCAGTGATTTGTTCGGGGGGAGGTACACTGAAGCTTTCTTT. Residues: CASSDLFGGRYTEAFF.

This chain joins TRBV7-2 and TRBJ2-7; TRBD1 agrees at 9 bases. With V trimmed by 5 bases and J by 3 bases, 8 bases remained unmatched. Germline-derived CDR1 and CDR2 are SGHTA and FQGNSA. The CDR3 has 15 residues. CDR3 protein: CASSISGTGNYEQYF. The CDR3 DNA follows: TGTGCCAGCAGCATTTCCGGGACAGGGAACTACGAGCAGTACTTC.

This clonotype was detected ten times or more. The chain joins TRBV29-1 to TRBJ2-6; D is uncertain. CDR1 SQVTM and CDR2 ANQGSEA come from the germline V gene. The CDR3 contains 14 residues. Trimming cost V 4 bases and J 0 bases, with 7 bases left between them. Here the CDR3 reads CSVVPFSGANVLTF. CDR3 sequence (DNA): TGCAGCGTTGTACCCTTCTCTGGGGCCAACGTCCTGACTTTC.

This clonotype has just one count. Likely a read error: the CDR3 ends without its conserved phenylalanine or tryptophan. It is unclear where the CDR3 begins or ends on the DNA, so no DNA is shown, and the CDR3 is as TCRdb lists it. The chain has TRBV10-3 and TRBJ2-6. The CDR3 numbers 9 amino acids, ends counted. Germline V CDR1 and CDR2: ENHRY, SYGVKD. The CDR3 loop reads CAISPSLNS.

The J gene is TRBJ1-2, the V gene TRBV24-1, with unresolved D. Germline CDR1 and CDR2: KGHDR and SFDVKD. This CDR3 spans 14 amino acids. Trimming removed 6 bases at V and 1 base at J, with 11 bases between. The DNA of the CDR3 is TGTGCCACCAGTCCACTCAAGGTTAACTATGGCTACACCTTC. It yields the protein CATSPLKVNYGYTF.

The chain is built from TRBV2 and TRBJ1-5; TRBD1 aligns across 8 bases. Germline CDR1 SNHLY, CDR2 FYNNEI. The length of the CDR3 is 16 residues. Trimming at V came to 6 bases and at J to 7 bases, leaving 14 bases not matched to a gene. CDR3 nucleotides: TGTGCCAGCAGCATCGGACAGGGCCAGGGGGCACAGCCCCAGCATTTT. Translated: CASSIGQGQGAQPQHF. The whole variable domain, filled in from reference TRBV2 and TRBJ1-5, reads EPEVTQTPSHQVTQMGQEVILRCVPISNHLYFYWYRQILGQKVEFLVSFYNNEISEKSEIFDDQFSVERPDGSNFTLKIRSTKLEDSAMYFCASSIGQGQGAQPQHFGDGTRLSIL.